This T cell receptor (beta chain) was captured by sequencing in a study of post-analysis software for immune sequencing data. Overall study: Patients had relapsing-remitting, secondary progressive or progressive-relapsing multiple sclerosis; some lacked subtype. Findings and caveats of the study: Relative to controls, patients had about 5 TRBV segments at higher frequency, with TRBV5-6, TRBV5-1 and TRBV20-1 among these.

This clonotype was seen only a few times. Its antigen is not identified. V lost 4 bases and J 4 bases, leaving 19 bases between the germline ends. The CDR3 is made up of 16 amino acids. Looked up from germline, CDR1 is ENHRY and CDR2 is SYGVKD. Tagging with unique molecular identifiers was a feature of the TCR beta cDNA libraries. TCRdb independently ran MiXCR on the PCR reads; one entry per CDR3 protein. The profile shows hundreds of thousands of distinct CDR3 sequences, about 27% of them singletons. This clonotype originated in a girl aged 5 to 17 with multiple sclerosis. The source material was blood. This rearrangement joins TRBV10-3 to TRBJ1-2; D perhaps matches TRBD1 (5 bases). The CDR3, as DNA: TGTGCCATCAGTGGCCGTAGGGAGACAGAGGTCTATGGCTACACCTTC. Encoded protein: CAISGRRETEVYGYTF.